Presented here are 10 T cell receptor beta chains from one specimen sequenced in a study of T cells in Graves' hyperthyroidism and ophthalmopathy. RNA transcripts served as the template for amplifying TCR beta CDR3 regions. An initial round of RT-PCR targeting the TCR CDR3 relied on the HTBI primer set. TCRdb used MiXCR to reprocess the multiplex PCR reads, holding one entry per CDR3 protein. Of about 680,000 distinct CDR3 sequences listed, approximately 36% are singletons. The material sequenced was blood. The receptor source for this set is a woman in her thirties or forties with Graves' hyperthyroidism.

This chain's CDR3 is CASSDATRGLCNQPQHF. CDR3 nucleotides: TGTGCCAGCAGTGACGCTACCAGGGGGCTGTGCAATCAGCCCCAGCATTTT. The chain joins TRBV6-4 to TRBJ1-5; TRBD1 matches 8 bases. Trimming removed 2 bases from V and 2 bases from J; junction bases left unmatched: 8. Germline CDR1 reads MRHNA; CDR2 reads SNTAGT. CDR3 length: 17 residues.

This clonotype has a handful of counts. The V and J genes are TRBV7-6 and TRBJ2-7; 7 bases map to TRBD1. CDR1 is SGHVS and CDR2 is FNYEAQ in the germline V gene. This CDR3 has 13 residues. V gave up 4 bases and J gave up 6 bases; unmatched junction bases: 6. The CDR3 loop reads CASSSLTGREQYF. DNA of the CDR3: TGTGCCAGCAGCTCTCTGACAGGGCGCGAGCAGTACTTC. The full variable domain, in which reference TRBV7-6 and TRBJ2-7 provide the parts outside the CDR3, is GAGVSQSPRYKVTKRGQDVALRCDPISGHVSLYWYRQALGQGPEFLTYFNYEAQQDKSGLPNDRFSAERPEGSISTLTIQRTEQRDSAMYRCASSSLTGREQYFGPGTRLTVT.

This clonotype was picked up one time. The gene calls are TRBV7-9 and TRBJ2-7; 7 nucleotides match TRBD2. Germline V gives CDR1 SEHNR, CDR2 FQNEAQ (reference sequence). J lost 7 bases, V lost 0 bases, and 15 bases had no gene match. The length of the CDR3 is 17 residues. The CDR3 reads CASSLALGGSSYNEQYF. In DNA form, the CDR3 reads TGTGCCAGCAGCTTAGCGCTCGGCGGGAGCTCCTACAATGAGCAGTACTTC.

This clonotype appeared many times. This chain uses TRBV29-1 with TRBJ1-1, with 8 bases identical to TRBD1. There are 11 residues in the CDR3. The trim removed 5 bases at V and 6 bases at J, leaving 2 bases unmatched. Germline loops: CDR1 SQVTM, CDR2 ANQGSEA. CDR3 in DNA: TGCAGCGTTCTACAGGGGGCTGAAGCTTTCTTT. Translated: CSVLQGAEAFF.

The rearrangement joins TRBV7-9 to TRBJ2-7, with D perhaps matching TRBD1 (5 bases). CDR3 length: 13 residues. The ends were cut back, 5 bases at V and 4 bases at J, with 12 bases in the middle. Germline values: CDR1 SEHNR, CDR2 FQNEAQ (reference sequence). The CDR3 DNA sequence: TGTGCCAGCAGCCTAGTGGGGCCATACGAGCAGTACTTC. Translation: CASSLVGPYEQYF.

This chain joins TRBV12-3 or TRBV12-4 and TRBJ2-5; tentatively, D is TRBD1 (5 bases). V was shortened by 4 bases and J by 9 bases, with 6 bases between the two germline ends. The CDR3 runs 10 residues. The CDR3 spells CASSSGSQYF. The DNA of the CDR3 is TGTGCCAGCAGTTCAGGGTCCCAGTACTTC.

The chain has TRBV5-1 and TRBJ2-7; D is unresolved. From germline, CDR1 is SGHRS and CDR2 YFSETQ. The CDR3 totals 11 residues. Trimming left V 4 bases short and J 9 bases short, with 11 bases between. The CDR3 loop is CASSDARGQYF. Here the CDR3 DNA reads TGCGCCAGCAGCGATGCGAGAGGGCAGTACTTC.

This clonotype was detected many times. The chain recombines TRBV29-1 with TRBJ1-1; unclear D gene. The CDR3 length is 13 residues. The V gene's germline CDR1 is SQVTM and CDR2 ANQGSEA. Trimming shortened V by 6 bases and J by 4 bases, and 15 bases separated the two germline ends. CDR3 nucleotide sequence: TGCAGCGTGGGGAGAGAGGGAGGCACTGAAGCTTTCTTT. Translated: CSVGREGGTEAFF.

This clonotype turned up a few times. This sequence joins TRBV20-1 and TRBJ2-2; possible D gene TRBD2, 7 bases. The germline gives CDR1 DFQATT, CDR2 SNEGSKA (reference sequence). The CDR3 consists of 14 residues. Trimming pared 1 base from V and 4 bases from J, leaving 10 bases between. CDR3 residues: CSARGGGPTGELFF. The CDR3 bases are TGCAGTGCTAGAGGGGGGGGGCCCACCGGGGAGCTGTTTTTT.

This chain joins TRBV4-3 and TRBJ2-5; a possible D gene is TRBD2 (5 bases). V was cut by 0 bases and J by 1 base, with 15 bases left in between. CDR1 and CDR2 from the germline V gene are LGHNA and YSLEER. CDR3 length: 17 amino acids. The CDR3 spells CASSQDLITGSQETQYF. DNA of the CDR3: TGCGCCAGCAGCCAAGATCTCATAACGGGGAGCCAAGAGACCCAGTACTTC.